Here is one T cell receptor beta chain with its context. Antigen unknown. J lost 0 bases, V lost 2 bases, and 15 bases had no gene match. CDR1 and CDR2 from the germline V gene are ENHRY and SYGVKD. This CDR3 region has 19 residues. A sample-barcoded 5' primer and a J-beta primer mix were used in a second PCR of roughly 7 to 11 cycles. The template-switch adaptor was a 5' adaptor with 12 random nucleotides. It tagged each cDNA molecule. TCRdb reprocessed the 5' RACE reads via MiXCR and lists one record per CDR3 protein. The sample has roughly 800,000 distinct CDR3 sequences; around 25% are singletons. The entry originates in a study of blood T cells in healthy people across ages. Study outcomes and limitations: The donors' CMV status was not determined, possibly confounding changes in expanded clonotypes.

These data were also reused for a study on T cells of mothers and their children.

This chain links TRBV10-3 with TRBJ1-1; 7 nucleotides agree with TRBD1. The sequence was collected from a boy younger than 18 in good health. Sequenced input: blood. CDR3: CAISEIKGQTSKMNTEAFF. The CDR3 DNA reads TGTGCCATCAGTGAGATCAAGGGACAGACCTCGAAGATGAACACTGAAGCTTTCTTT.